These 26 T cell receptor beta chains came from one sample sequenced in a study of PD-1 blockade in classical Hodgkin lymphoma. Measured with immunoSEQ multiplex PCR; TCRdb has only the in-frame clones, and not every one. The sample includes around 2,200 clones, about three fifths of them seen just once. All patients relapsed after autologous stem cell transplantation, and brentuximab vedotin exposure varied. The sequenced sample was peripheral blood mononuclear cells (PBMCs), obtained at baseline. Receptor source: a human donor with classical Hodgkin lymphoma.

The CDR3 reads CASSPGTSGGTDTQYF. In DNA, the CDR3 is TGTGCCAGCAGCCCCGGGACTAGCGGGGGCACAGATACGCAGTATTTT. The chain employs TRBV4-2 and TRBJ2-3; TRBD2 agrees at 13 bases. Germline V gene lookup returns CDR1 LGHNA and CDR2 YNFKEQ. V was pared by 4 bases and J by 1 base, with 2 bases of the junction left unmatched. This CDR3 is 16 amino acids long.

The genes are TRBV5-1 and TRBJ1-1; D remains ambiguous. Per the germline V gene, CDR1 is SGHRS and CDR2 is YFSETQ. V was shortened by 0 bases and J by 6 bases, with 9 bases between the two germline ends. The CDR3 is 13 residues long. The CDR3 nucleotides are TGCGCCAGCAGCTTGGGAGTGCTGGCTGAAGCTTTCTTT. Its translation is CASSLGVLAEAFF.

This CDR3 is CASSRTAANTEAFF. The CDR3 bases are TGTGCCAGCAGCCGGACGGCAGCGAACACTGAAGCTTTCTTT. The V call is TRBV6-5, the J call TRBJ1-1; no clear D gene. The germline V gene has CDR1 MNHEY and CDR2 SVGAGI. The CDR3 runs to 14 residues. Trimming shortened V by 6 bases and J by 1 base, and 12 bases separated the two germline ends.

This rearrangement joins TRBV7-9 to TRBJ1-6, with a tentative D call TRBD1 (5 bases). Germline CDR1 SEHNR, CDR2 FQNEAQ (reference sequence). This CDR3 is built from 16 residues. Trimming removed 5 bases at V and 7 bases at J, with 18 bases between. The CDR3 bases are TGTGCCAGCAGCGACTACAGGACGATGGGGAATTCACCCCTCCACTTT. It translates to CASSDYRTMGNSPLHF.

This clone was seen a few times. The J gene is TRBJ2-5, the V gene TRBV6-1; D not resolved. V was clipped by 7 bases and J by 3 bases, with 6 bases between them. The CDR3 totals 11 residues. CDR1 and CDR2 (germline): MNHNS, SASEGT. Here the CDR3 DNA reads TGTGCCAGCAATACCGAAGAGACCCAGTACTTC. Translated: CASNTEETQYF.

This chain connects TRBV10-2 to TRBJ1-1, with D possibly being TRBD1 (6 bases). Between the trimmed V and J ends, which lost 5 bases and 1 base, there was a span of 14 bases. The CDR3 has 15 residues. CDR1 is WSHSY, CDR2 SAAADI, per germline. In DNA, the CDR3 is TGCGCCAGCAGTTACCCGGGACAAGGGAACACTGAAGCTTTCTTT. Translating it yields CASSYPGQGNTEAFF.

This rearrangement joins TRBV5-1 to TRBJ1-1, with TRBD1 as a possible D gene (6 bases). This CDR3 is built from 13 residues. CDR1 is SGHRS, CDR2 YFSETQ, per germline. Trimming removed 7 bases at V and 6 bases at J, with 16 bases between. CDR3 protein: CASSLTGGPEAFF. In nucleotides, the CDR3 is TGCGCCAGCTCACTAACCGGGGGGCCTGAAGCTTTCTTT.

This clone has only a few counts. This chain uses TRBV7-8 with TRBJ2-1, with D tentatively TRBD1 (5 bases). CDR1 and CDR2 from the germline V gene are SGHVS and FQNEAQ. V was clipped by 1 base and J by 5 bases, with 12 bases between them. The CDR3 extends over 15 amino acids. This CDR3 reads CASSLGAGINNEQFF. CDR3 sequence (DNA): TGTGCCAGCAGCTTAGGGGCAGGGATTAACAATGAGCAGTTCTTC.

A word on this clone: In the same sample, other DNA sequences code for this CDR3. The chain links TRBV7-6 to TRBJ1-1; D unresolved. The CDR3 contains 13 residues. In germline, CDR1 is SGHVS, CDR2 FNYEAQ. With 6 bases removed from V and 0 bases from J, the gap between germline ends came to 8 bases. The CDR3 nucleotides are TGTGCCAGCAGTCCGGCTATGAACACTGAAGCTTTCTTT. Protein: CASSPAMNTEAFF.

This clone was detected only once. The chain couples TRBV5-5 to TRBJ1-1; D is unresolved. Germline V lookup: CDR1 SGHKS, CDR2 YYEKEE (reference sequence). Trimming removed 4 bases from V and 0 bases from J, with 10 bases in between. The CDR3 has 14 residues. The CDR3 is CASSREGMNTEAFF. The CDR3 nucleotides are TGTGCCAGCAGCCGGGAGGGAATGAACACTGAAGCTTTCTTT.

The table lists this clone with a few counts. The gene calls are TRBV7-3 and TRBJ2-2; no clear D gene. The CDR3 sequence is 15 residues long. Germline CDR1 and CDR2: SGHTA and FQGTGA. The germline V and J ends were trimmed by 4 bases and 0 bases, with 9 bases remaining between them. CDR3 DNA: TGTGCCAGCAGCTCCTCGCCGGCGAACACCGGGGAGCTGTTTTTT. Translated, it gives CASSSSPANTGELFF. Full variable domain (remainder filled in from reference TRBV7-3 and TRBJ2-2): GAGVSQTPSNKVTEKGKYVELRCDPISGHTALYWYRQSLGQGPEFLIYFQGTGAADDSGLPNDRFFAVRPEGSVSTLKIQRTERGDSAVYLCASSSSPANTGELFFGEGSRLTVL.

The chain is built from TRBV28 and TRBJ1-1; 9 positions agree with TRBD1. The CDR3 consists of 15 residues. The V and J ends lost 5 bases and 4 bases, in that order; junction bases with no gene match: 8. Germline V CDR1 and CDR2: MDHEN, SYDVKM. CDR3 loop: CASSPRTGEGTEAFF. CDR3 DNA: TGTGCCAGCAGTCCCCGGACAGGGGAAGGCACTGAAGCTTTCTTT.

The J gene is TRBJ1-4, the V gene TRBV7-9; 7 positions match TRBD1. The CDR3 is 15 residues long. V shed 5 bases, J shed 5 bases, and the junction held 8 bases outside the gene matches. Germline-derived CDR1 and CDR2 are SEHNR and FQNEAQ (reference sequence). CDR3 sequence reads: CASSILTGSNEKLFF. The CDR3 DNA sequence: TGTGCCAGCAGCATACTGACAGGGTCAAATGAAAAACTGTTTTTT.

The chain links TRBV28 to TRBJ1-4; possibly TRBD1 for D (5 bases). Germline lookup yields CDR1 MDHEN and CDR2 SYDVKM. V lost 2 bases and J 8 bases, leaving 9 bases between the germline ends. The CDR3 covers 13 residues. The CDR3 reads CASSLGGGEKLFF. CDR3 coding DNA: TGTGCCAGCAGTTTAGGGGGTGGGGAAAAACTGTTTTTT.

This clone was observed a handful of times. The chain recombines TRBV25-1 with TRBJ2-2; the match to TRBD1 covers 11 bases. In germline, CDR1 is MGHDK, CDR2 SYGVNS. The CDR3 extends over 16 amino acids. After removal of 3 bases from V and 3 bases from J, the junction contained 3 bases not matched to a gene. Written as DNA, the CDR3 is TGTGCCAGCAGTGATGGGGACAGGGGGGACACCGGGGAGCTGTTTTTT. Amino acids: CASSDGDRGDTGELFF.

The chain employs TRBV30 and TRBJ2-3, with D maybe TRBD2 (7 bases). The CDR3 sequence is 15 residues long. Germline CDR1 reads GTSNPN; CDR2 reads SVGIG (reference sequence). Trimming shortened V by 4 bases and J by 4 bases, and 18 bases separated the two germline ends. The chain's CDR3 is CAWNQGGGGSDTQYF. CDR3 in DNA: TGTGCCTGGAACCAGGGAGGGGGAGGCTCAGATACGCAGTATTTT.

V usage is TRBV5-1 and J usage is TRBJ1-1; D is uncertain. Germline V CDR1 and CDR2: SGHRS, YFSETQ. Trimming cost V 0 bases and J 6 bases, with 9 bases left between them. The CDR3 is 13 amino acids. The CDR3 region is CASSLDTGSEAFF. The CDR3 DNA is TGCGCCAGCAGCTTGGATACGGGGTCTGAAGCTTTCTTT.

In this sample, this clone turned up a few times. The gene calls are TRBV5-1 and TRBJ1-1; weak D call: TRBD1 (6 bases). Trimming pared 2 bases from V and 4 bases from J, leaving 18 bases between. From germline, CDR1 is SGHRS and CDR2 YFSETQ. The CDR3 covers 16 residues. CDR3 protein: CASSFGGASKGTEAFF. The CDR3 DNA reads TGCGCCAGCAGCTTCGGGGGCGCGTCAAAAGGCACTGAAGCTTTCTTT.

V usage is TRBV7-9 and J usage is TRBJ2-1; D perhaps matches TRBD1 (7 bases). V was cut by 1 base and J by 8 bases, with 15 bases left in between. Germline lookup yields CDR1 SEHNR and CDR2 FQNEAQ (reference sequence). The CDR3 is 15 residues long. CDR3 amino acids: CASSLGGRGVDEQFF. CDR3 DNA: TGTGCCAGCAGCTTAGGGGGCAGGGGGGTGGATGAGCAGTTCTTC.

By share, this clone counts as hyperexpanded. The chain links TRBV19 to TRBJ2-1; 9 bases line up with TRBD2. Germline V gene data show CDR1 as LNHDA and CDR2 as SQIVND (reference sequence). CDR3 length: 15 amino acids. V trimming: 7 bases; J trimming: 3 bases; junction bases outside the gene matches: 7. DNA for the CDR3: TGTGCCAGTACTCCGACTAGCGGTGACTACAATGAGCAGTTCTTC. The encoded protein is CASTPTSGDYNEQFF.

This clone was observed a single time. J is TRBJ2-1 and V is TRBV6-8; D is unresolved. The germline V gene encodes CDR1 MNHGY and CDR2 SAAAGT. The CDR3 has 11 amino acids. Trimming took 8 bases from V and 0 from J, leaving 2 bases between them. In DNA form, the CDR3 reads TGTGCCAGCCTCTCCTACAATGAGCAGTTCTTC. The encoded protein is CASLSYNEQFF.

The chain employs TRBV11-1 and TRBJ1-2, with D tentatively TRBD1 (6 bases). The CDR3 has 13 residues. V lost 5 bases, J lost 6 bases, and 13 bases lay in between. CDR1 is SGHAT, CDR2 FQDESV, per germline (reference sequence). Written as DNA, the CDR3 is TGTGCCAGCAGCCTAGGGGGGTTAAATGGCTACACCTTC. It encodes CASSLGGLNGYTF.

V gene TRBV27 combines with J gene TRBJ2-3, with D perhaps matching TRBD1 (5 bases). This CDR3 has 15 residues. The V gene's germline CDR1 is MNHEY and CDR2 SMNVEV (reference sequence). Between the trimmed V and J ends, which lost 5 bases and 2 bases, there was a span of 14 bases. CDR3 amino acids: CASSPMTELTDTQYF. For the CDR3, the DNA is TGTGCCAGCAGTCCAATGACAGAGCTCACAGATACGCAGTATTTT.

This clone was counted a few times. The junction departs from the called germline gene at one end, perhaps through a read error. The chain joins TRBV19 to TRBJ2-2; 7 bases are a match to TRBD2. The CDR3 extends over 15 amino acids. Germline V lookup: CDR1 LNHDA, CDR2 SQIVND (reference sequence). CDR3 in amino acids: CASSSGLAATGELFF. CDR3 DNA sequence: TGTGCCAGCAGTAGTGGGCTAGCGGCCACCGGGGAGCTGTTTTTT.

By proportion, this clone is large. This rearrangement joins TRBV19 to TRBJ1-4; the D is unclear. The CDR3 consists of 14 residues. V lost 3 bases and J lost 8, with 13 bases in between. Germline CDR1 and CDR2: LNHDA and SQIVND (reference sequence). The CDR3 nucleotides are TGTGCCAGTAGTATGACGCCGACGCAGGAAAAACTGTTTTTT. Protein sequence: CASSMTPTQEKLFF.

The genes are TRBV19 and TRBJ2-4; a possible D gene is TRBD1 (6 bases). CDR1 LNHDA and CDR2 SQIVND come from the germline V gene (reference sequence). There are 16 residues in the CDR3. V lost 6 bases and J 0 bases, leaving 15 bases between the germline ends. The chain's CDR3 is CASSDGQSLAKNIQYF. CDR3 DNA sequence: TGTGCCAGTAGCGATGGACAGTCCTTAGCCAAAAACATTCAGTACTTC.